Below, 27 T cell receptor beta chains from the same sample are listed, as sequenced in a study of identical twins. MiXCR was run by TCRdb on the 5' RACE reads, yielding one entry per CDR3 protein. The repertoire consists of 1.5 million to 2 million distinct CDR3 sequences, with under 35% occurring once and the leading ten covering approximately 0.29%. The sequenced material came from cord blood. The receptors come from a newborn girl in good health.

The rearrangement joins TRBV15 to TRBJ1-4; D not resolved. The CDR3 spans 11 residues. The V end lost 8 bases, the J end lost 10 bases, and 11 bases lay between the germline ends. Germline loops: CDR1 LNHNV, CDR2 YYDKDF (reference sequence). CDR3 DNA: TGTGCCACCGGGGAGGGCGGAAAACTGTTTTTT. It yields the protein CATGEGGKLFF.

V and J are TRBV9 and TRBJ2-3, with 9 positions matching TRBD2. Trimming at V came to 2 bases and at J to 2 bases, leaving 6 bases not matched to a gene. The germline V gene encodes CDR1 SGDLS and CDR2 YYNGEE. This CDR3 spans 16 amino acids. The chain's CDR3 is CASSVRAGGLTDTQYF. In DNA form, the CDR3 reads TGTGCCAGCAGCGTGAGAGCGGGGGGTCTCACAGATACGCAGTATTTT.

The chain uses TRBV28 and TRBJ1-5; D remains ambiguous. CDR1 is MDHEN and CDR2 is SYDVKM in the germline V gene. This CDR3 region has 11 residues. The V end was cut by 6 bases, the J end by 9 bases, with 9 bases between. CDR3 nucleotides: TGTGCCAGCAGCCGGGTTGGGCCCCAGCATTTT. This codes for CASSRVGPQHF.

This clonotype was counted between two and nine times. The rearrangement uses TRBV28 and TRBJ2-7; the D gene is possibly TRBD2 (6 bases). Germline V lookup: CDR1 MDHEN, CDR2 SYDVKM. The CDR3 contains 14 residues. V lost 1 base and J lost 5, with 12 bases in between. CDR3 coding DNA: TGTGCCAGCAGTTTATTCGGGAGTATGGACGAGCAGTACTTC. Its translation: CASSLFGSMDEQYF.

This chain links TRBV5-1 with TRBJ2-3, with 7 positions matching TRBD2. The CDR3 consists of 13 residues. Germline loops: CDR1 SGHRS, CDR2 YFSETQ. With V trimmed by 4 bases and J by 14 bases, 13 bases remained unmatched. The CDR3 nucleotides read TGCGCCAGCAGCCCGGAGACGTTTTCGGGGGGGTATTTT. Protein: CASSPETFSGGYF. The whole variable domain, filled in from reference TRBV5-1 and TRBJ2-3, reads KAGVTQTPRYLIKTRGQQVTLSCSPISGHRSVSWYQQTPGQGLQFLFEYFSETQRNKGNFPGRFSGRQFSNSRSEMNVSTLELGDSALYLCASSPETFSGGYFGPGTRLTVL.

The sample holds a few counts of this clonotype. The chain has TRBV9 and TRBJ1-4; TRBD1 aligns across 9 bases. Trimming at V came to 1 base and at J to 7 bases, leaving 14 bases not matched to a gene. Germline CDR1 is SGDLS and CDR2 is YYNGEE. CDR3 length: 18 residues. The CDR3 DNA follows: TGTGCCAGCAGCGTAAATACAGGGGGCGCGGTAAAAACTGAAAAACTGTTTTTT. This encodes CASSVNTGGAVKTEKLFF. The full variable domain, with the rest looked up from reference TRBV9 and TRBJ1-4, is DSGVTQTPKHLITATGQRVTLRCSPRSGDLSVYWYQQSLDQGLQFLIQYYNGEERAKGNILERFSAQQFPDLHSELNLSSLELGDSALYFCASSVNTGGAVKTEKLFFGSGTQLSVL.

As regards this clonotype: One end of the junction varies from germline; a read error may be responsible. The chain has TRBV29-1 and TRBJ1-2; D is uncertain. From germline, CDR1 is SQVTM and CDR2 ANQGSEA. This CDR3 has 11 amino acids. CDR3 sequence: CGVGANYGYTF. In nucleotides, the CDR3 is TGCGGCGTTGGGGCTAACTATGGCTACACCTTC.

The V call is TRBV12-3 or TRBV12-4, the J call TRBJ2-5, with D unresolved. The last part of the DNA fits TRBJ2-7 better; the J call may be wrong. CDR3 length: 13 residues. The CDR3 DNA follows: TGTGCCAGCAGTGCTACCCGGGTCGACGAGCAGTACTTC. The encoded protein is CASSATRVDEQYF.

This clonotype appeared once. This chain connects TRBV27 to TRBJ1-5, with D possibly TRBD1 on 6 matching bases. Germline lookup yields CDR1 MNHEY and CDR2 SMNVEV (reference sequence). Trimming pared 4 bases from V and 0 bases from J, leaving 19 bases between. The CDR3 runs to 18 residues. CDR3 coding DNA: TGTGCCAGCAGTTCCCCATTAAGGGGGGAAGGTAGCAATCAGCCCCAGCATTTT. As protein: CASSSPLRGEGSNQPQHF.

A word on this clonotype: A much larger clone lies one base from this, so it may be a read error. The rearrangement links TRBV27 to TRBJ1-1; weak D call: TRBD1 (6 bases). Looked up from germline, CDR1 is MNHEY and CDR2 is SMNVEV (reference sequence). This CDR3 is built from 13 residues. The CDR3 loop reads CAGSLGADTEAFF. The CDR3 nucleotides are TGTGCCGGCAGTTTGGGGGCTGACACTGAAGCTTTCTTT.

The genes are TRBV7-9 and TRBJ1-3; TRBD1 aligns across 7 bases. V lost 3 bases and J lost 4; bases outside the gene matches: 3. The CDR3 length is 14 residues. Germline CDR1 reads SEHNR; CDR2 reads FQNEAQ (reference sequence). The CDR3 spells CASSFEGAGNTIYF. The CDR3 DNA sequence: TGTGCCAGCAGCTTTGAGGGGGCAGGAAACACCATATATTTT.

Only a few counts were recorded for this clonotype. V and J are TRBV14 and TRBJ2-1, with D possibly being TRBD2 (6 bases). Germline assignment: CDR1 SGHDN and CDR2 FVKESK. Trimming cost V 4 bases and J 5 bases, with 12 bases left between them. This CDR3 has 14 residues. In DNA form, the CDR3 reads TGTGCCAGCAGCCGACTAGGGAAGAACAATGAGCAGTTCTTC. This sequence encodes CASSRLGKNNEQFF.

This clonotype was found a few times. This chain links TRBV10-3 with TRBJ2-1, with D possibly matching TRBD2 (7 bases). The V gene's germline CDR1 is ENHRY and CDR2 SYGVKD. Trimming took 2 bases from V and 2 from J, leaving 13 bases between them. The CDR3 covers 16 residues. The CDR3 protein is CAISEPRGAPYNEQFF. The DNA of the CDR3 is TGTGCCATCAGTGAGCCACGGGGGGCCCCCTACAATGAGCAGTTCTTC.

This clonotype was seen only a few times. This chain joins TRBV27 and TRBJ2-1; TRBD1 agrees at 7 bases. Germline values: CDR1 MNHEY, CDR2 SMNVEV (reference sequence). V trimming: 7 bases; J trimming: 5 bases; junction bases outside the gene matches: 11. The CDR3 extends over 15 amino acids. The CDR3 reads CASTFRQGLNNEQFF. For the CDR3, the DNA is TGTGCCAGCACTTTCCGACAGGGATTGAACAATGAGCAGTTCTTC.

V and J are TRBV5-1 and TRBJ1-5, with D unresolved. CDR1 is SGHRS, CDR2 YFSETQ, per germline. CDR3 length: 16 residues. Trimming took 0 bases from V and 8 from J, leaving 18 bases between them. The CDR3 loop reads CASSLGTDRGREPQHF. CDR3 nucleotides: TGCGCCAGCAGCTTGGGGACTGACCGCGGGCGAGAGCCCCAGCATTTT.

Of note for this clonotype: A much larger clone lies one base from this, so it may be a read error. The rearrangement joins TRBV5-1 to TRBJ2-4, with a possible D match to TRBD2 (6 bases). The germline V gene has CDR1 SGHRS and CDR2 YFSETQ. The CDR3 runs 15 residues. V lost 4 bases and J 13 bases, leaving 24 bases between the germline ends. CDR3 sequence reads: CASSTPGLSANEQYF. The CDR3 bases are TGCGCCAGCAGCACACCGGGACTGTCGGCCAATGAGCAGTACTTC.

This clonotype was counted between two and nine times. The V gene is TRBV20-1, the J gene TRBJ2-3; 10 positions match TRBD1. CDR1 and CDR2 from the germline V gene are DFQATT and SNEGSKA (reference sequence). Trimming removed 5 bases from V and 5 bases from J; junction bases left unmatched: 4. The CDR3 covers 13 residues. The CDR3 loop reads CSAPGTGVDTQYF. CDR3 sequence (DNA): TGCAGTGCTCCCGGGACAGGGGTAGATACGCAGTATTTT.

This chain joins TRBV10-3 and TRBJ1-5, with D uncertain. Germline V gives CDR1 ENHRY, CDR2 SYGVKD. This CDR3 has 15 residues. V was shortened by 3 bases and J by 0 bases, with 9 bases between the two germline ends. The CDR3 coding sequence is TGTGCCATCAGTGATGGGGTCCTTAGCAATCAGCCCCAGCATTTT. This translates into CAISDGVLSNQPQHF.

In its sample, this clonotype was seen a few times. DNA for the CDR3: TGTGCCAGCAAAGGGGGGACACTTAATTCACCCCTCCACTTT. Protein product: CASKGGTLNSPLHF. The genes are TRBV2 and TRBJ1-6; D is possibly TRBD1 (6 bases). Between the trimmed V and J ends, which lost 7 bases and 6 bases, there was a span of 13 bases. Germline V gives CDR1 SNHLY, CDR2 FYNNEI. This CDR3 comprises 14 residues.

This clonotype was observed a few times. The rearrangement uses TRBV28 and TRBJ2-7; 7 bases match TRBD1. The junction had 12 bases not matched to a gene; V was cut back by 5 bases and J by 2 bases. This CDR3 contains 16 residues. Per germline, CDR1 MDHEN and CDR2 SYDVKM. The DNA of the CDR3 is TGTGCCAGCAGTAAATTCATGTTGGGGACAGCCTACGAGCAGTACTTC. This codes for CASSKFMLGTAYEQYF. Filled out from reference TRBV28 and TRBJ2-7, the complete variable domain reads DVKVTQSSRYLVKRTGEKVFLECVQDMDHENMFWYRQDPGLGLRLIYFSYDVKMKEKGDIPEGYSVSREKKERFSLILESASTNQTSMYLCASSKFMLGTAYEQYFGPGTRLTVT.

This CDR3 reads CASSLLGGGSDTQYF. DNA for the CDR3: TGTGCCAGCAGCCTGCTCGGGGGGGGTTCGGATACGCAGTATTTT. This chain connects TRBV7-8 to TRBJ2-3, with 8 bases matching TRBD2. Germline values: CDR1 SGHVS, CDR2 FQNEAQ. This CDR3 is built from 15 residues. Unmatched junction bases numbered 10, after V lost 5 bases and J lost 6 bases.

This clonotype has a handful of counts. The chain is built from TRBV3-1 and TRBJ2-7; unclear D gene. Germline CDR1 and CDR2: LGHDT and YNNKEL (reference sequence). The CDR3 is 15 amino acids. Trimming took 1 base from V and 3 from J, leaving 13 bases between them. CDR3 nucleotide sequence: TGTGCCAGCAGCCAAGGTACCAGAACTCTCTACGAGCAGTACTTC. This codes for CASSQGTRTLYEQYF.

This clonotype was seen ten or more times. CDR3 region: CASSLDREGEKLFF. The CDR3 DNA follows: TGCGCCAGCAGCTTGGACAGGGAAGGCGAAAAACTGTTTTTT. The chain carries TRBV5-1 and TRBJ1-4, with a possible D match to TRBD1 (6 bases). This CDR3 is 14 amino acids long. V was shortened by 0 bases and J by 8 bases, with 11 bases between the two germline ends. Germline CDR1 is SGHRS and CDR2 is YFSETQ.

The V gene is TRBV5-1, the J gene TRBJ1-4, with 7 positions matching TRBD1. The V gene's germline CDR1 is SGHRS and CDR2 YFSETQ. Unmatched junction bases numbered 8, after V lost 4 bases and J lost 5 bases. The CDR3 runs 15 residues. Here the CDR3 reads CASSLSGGHNEKLFF. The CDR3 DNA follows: TGCGCCAGCAGCCTGTCAGGGGGGCACAATGAAAAACTGTTTTTT.

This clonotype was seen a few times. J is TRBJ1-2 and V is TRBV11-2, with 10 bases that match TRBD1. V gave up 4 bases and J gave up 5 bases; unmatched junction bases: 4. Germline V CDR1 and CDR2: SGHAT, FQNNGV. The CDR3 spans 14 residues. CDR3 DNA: TGTGCCAGCAGCTCGGGACAGGGGAAATATGGCTACACCTTC. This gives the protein CASSSGQGKYGYTF.

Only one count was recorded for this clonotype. The CDR3 coding sequence is TGTGCCAGCAGTGCTTCGGGGGGGGCTTTCTTT. Its translation is CASSASGGAFF. The J gene is TRBJ1-1, the V gene TRBV6-1; D might be TRBD1 (5 bases). V lost 4 bases to trimming and J lost 11 bases, with 11 bases between them. Germline values: CDR1 MNHNS, CDR2 SASEGT. The CDR3 extends over 11 amino acids.

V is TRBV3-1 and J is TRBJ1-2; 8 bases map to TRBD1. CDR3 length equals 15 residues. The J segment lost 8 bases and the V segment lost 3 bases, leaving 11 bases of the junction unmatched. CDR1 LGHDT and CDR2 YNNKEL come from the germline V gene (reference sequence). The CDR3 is CASSQSTGAGGGYTF. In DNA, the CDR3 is TGTGCCAGCAGCCAGTCGACAGGGGCTGGGGGGGGCTACACCTTC.